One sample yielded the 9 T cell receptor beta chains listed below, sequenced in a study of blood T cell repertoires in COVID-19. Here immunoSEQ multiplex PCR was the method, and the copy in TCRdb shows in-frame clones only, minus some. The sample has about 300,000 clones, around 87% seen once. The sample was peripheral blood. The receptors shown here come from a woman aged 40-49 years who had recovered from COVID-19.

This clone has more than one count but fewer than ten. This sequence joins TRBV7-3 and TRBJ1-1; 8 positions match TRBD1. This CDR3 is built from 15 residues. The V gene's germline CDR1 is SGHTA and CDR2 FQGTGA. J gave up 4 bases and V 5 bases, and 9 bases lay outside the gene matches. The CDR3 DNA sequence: TGTGCCAGCAGCCACGCAGGGGGCTGGGGCACTGAAGCTTTCTTT. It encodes CASSHAGGWGTEAFF.

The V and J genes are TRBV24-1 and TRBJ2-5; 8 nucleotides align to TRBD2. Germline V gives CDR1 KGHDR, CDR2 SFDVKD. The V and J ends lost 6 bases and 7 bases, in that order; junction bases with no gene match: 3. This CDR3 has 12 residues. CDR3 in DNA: TGTGCCACCAGTCTCGGGGGGGGGACCCAGTACTTC. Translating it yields CATSLGGGTQYF.

The CDR3 loop reads CASSLGFGGDGYTF. CDR3 DNA sequence: TGTGCCAGCAGCCTTGGTTTCGGAGGGGATGGCTACACCTTC. The V and J genes are TRBV3-1 (or the pseudogene TRBV3-2) and TRBJ1-2; tentatively, D is TRBD1 (5 bases). V lost 4 bases and J 6 bases, leaving 15 bases between the germline ends. Per the germline V gene, CDR1 is LGHDT and CDR2 is YNNKEL (reference sequence). This CDR3 comprises 14 residues.

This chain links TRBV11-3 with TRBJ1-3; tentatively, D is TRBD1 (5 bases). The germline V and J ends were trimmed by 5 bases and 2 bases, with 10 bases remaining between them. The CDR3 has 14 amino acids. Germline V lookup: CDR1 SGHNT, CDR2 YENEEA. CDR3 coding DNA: TGTGCCAGCAGCCGCGGGGGGGCTGGAAACACCATATATTTT. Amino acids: CASSRGGAGNTIYF. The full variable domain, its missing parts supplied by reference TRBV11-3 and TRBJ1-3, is EAGVVQSPRYKIIEKKQPVAFWCNPISGHNTLYWYLQNLGQGPELLIRYENEEAVDDSQLPKDRFSAERLKGVDSTLKIQPAELGDSAVYLCASSRGGAGNTIYFGEGSWLTVV.

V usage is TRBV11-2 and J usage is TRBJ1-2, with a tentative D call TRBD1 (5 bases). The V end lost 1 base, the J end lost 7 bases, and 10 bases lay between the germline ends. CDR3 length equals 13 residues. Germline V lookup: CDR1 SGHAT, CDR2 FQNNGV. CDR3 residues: CASSLGARAGYTF. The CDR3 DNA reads TGTGCCAGCAGCTTAGGTGCCAGGGCTGGCTACACCTTC.

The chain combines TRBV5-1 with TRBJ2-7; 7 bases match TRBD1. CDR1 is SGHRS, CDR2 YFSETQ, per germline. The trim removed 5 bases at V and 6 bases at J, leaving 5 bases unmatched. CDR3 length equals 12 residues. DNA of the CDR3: TGCGCCAGCAGGCAAACAGGGGCCGAGCAGTACTTC. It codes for CASRQTGAEQYF.

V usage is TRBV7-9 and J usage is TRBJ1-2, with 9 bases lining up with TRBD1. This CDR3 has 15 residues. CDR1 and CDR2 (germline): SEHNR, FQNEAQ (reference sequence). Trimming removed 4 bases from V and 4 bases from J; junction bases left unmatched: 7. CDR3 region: CASSSGQGSSYGYTF. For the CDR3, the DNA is TGTGCCAGCAGCTCCGGACAGGGGAGCAGCTATGGCTACACCTTC. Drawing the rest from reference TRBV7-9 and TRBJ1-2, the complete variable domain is DTGVSQNPRHKITKRGQNVTFRCDPISEHNRLYWYRQTLGQGPEFLTYFQNEAQLEKSRLLSDRFSAERPKGSFSTLEIQRTEQGDSAMYLCASSSGQGSSYGYTFGSGTRLTVV.

The chain's CDR3 is CASGRPGHGNSPLHF. Here the CDR3 DNA reads TGTGCCAGCGGCCGGCCGGGACATGGTAATTCACCCCTCCACTTT. The rearrangement links TRBV9 to TRBJ1-6; TRBD1 is a possible D gene (6 bases). The germline V and J ends were trimmed by 7 bases and 6 bases, with 17 bases remaining between them. Germline V gene lookup returns CDR1 SGDLS and CDR2 YYNGEE. The CDR3 has 15 amino acids.

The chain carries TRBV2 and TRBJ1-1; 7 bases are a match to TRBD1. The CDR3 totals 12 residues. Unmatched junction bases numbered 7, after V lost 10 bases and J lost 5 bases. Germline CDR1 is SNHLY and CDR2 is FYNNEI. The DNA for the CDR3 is TGTGCCACCGCCCCAGGGGGGACTGAAGCTTTCTTT. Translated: CATAPGGTEAFF.